This TCR beta chain was retrieved from a study of T cell repertoires in cytomegalovirus infection. This clonotype was detected a few times. The antigen is unknown. CDR3 length equals 16 residues. Trimming shortened V by 7 bases and J by 0 bases, and 18 bases separated the two germline ends. Germline CDR1 reads LNHDA; CDR2 reads SQIVND (reference sequence). TCRdb used MiXCR to reprocess the reads, holding one entry per CDR3 protein. This sample has about 310,000 distinct CDR3 sequences, with around a quarter found just once. Study-level results: CMV carriers with the relevant HLA were identified by cumulative public TCR beta family frequency. HLA-C-restricted CMV-specific TCR beta clonotypes prevailed in the ex vivo response.

The rearrangement joins TRBV19 to TRBJ1-2; TRBD1 is a possible D gene (6 bases). The source was cultured PBMCs, collected from culture after CMV antigen stimulation. This TCR came from a human donor in good health (CMV status not recorded). Some clones in this sample may be carry-over from other donors' samples. This chain's CDR3 is CASNSYGQKANYGYTF. DNA of the CDR3: TGTGCCAGTAATTCCTATGGACAGAAAGCTAACTATGGCTACACCTTC.